The rows below give T cell receptor beta chains drawn from one sample of a study of blood T cell repertoires in COVID-19. The data were produced by immunoSEQ multiplex PCR, yet TCRdb's version contains in-frame clones alone and is incomplete. The table has about 92,000 clones, 80% seen once; the top ten hold about 8.7%. Sequenced input: peripheral blood. The receptor set was obtained from a man aged 50 or older who had recovered from COVID-19. Each CDR3 is given with its conserved first and last residue. D genes are given only for firm matches. Some rows mark clone size as missing; the rest say once, few, many or name a class of expanded clone.

TRBV7-9	TRBJ2-5	TRBD2	few	TGTGCCAGCAGCTTAGATCCAGCGGGAGGCCCCGAGACCCAGTACTTC	CASSLDPAGGPETQYF
TRBV7-9	TRBJ1-2	TRBD1	.	TGTGCCAGCAGCCTCGATGCAGGGGGCTTCGGCTACACCTTC	CASSLDAGGFGYTF
TRBV20-1	TRBJ1-2	.	.	TGCAGTGCTACTTATGTCGATGGCTACACCTTC	CSATYVDGYTF
TRBV7-8	TRBJ2-2	.	once	TGTGCCAGCAGGTTAAGGGACTCCAACACCGGGGAGCTGTTTTTT	CASRLRDSNTGELFF
TRBV10-3	TRBJ1-6	.	.	TGTGCCATCAGTGAGTCCGATTCACCCCTCCACTTT	CAISESDSPLHF
TRBV2	TRBJ2-3	.	.	TGTGCCAGCAGTGGGCAGGGCACAGATACGCAGTATTTT	CASSGQGTDTQYF
TRBV6-5	TRBJ2-3	TRBD2	.	TGTGCCAGCAGGGGGGGGAGGGCAGATACGCAGTATTTT	CASRGGRADTQYF
TRBV2	TRBJ2-3	TRBD2	.	TGTGCCAGCAGTGAAGTGGGACTAGCGGGCTCTTCAGATACGCAGTATTTT	CASSEVGLAGSSDTQYF
TRBV25-1	TRBJ1-3	.	once	TGTGCCAGCAGTTCGGGAAACACCATATATTTT	CASSSGNTIYF
TRBV5-1	TRBJ2-5	TRBD2	.	TGCGCCAGCAGCCTGAATACCCTAGCGGGGGTGGAGACCCAGTACTTC	CASSLNTLAGVETQYF
TRBV7-8	TRBJ2-7	.	once	TGTGCCAGCAGCTTAAGAACAGACTACGAGCAGTACTTC	CASSLRTDYEQYF
TRBV7-9	TRBJ2-7	.	.	TGTGCCAGCAGCTTAGGATTACGGTCGAGCTCCTACGAGCAGTACTTC	CASSLGLRSSSYEQYF
TRBV18	TRBJ2-7	.	.	TGTGCCAGCTCACCGCGCTCTGGCGGACACTCCTACGAGCAGTACTTC	CASSPRSGGHSYEQYF
TRBV7-9	TRBJ2-1	.	.	TGTGCCAGCAGCCCGGATCGGGGGTACAATGAGCAGTTCTTC	CASSPDRGYNEQFF
TRBV6-6	TRBJ2-3	TRBD2	.	TGTGCCAGCAGTTCGGGACTAGCGGGCACAGATACGCAGTATTTT	CASSSGLAGTDTQYF
TRBV19	TRBJ2-5	.	.	TGTGCCAGTAGTAGGGGGGGCGAGACCCAGTACTTC	CASSRGGETQYF
TRBV4-3	TRBJ2-7	TRBD1	.	TGCGCCAGCAGCCAAGACCCGAGGGGGCTAGTCTACGAGCAGTACTTC	CASSQDPRGLVYEQYF
TRBV28	TRBJ2-7	TRBD1	.	TGTGCCAGCAGTTCCGTCGGGACAGTGATCTACGAGCAGTACTTC	CASSSVGTVIYEQYF
TRBV4-2	TRBJ2-1	TRBD1	.	TGTGCCAGCAGCCAAGTCGGACAGGGACCTTACAATGAGCAGTTCTTC	CASSQVGQGPYNEQFF
TRBV4-2	TRBJ2-7	.	.	TGTGCCAGCAGCCAAGATCTACACGAGCAGTACTTC	CASSQDLHEQYF
TRBV5-1	TRBJ2-7	.	.	TGCGCCAGCAGCAGGGAGTACGGCGAGCAGTACTTC	CASSREYGEQYF
TRBV2	TRBJ2-5	TRBD1	.	TGTGCCAGCGGGACAGGGGGCTTTGAGACCCAGTACTTC	CASGTGGFETQYF
TRBV29-1	TRBJ2-2	.	.	TGCAGCGTTGAGTCCTTGGCCACCGGGGAGCTGTTTTTT	CSVESLATGELFF
TRBV28	TRBJ2-1	TRBD2	.	TGTGCCAGCAGCCCTCGGGGGAGCGGGAGGGCCCACAATGAGCAGTTCTTC	CASSPRGSGRAHNEQFF
TRBV19	TRBJ1-1	.	.	TGTGCCAGTAGTATAGCTTCGGGTGGGACTGAAGCTTTCTTT	CASSIASGGTEAFF
TRBV5-1	TRBJ1-2	TRBD1	.	TGCGCCAGCAGCTCAGGACAGGGGGCGGACTATGGCTACACCTTC	CASSSGQGADYGYTF
TRBV5-5	TRBJ2-2	.	few	TGTGCCAGCAGCCGGAACACCGGGGAGCTGTTTTTT	CASSRNTGELFF
TRBV27	TRBJ1-3	TRBD1	.	TGTGCCAGCAGTACGACAGGGGGGTCAGGAAACACCATATATTTT	CASSTTGGSGNTIYF